The sequence of this T cell receptor beta chain was determined in a study of T cells after yellow fever vaccination. The study's findings and limits: Few clonotypes appeared in both CD4 and CD8 compartments. Post-booster repertoires contained most primary-vaccination clones again (approximately 95% CD4, roughly 90% CD8).

The CDR3 length is 14 residues. This clonotype showed up many times. The antigen is not known. MiXCR was run by TCRdb on the 5' RACE reads, yielding one entry per CDR3 protein. Of some 63,000 distinct CDR3 sequences in the sample, 7.4% were seen once. The receptor comes from a man aged 30 to 45 who received the YFV17D yellow fever vaccine. The chain couples TRBV21-1 to TRBJ1-2; TRBD1 was called by the table and not checked on the DNA. TRBV21-1 is reported as a pseudogene. Sequences were derived from CD8+ T cells sorted from PBMCs, sampled 15 days after the yellow fever booster vaccination. In nucleotides, the CDR3 is TGTGCCAGCAGCAAAGAAGTGGACAGAAAAGGCTACACCTTC. It yields the protein CASSKEVDRKGYTF.